This T cell receptor (beta chain) was documented in a study of response to subunit inactivated influenza vaccine. This clonotype has a count of ten or more. Its antigen is not identified. General study findings and limits: Each seasonal flu vaccination may recruit only limited new T cells, authors suggested.

Germline CDR1 MGHRA, CDR2 YSYEKL. The trim removed 0 bases at V and 5 bases at J, leaving 6 bases unmatched. The CDR3 covers 15 residues. TCRdb re-called the RT-PCR reads through MiXCR, storing one row per CDR3 protein. The table lists about 540,000 distinct CDR3 sequences, about 15% of them singletons. This material consisted of PBMCs from blood, taken approximately 12 days after vaccination. The chain uses TRBV4-1 and TRBJ1-1; 7 bases are a match to TRBD1. The TCR was taken from a man in his fifties who received an inactivated influenza vaccine. The CDR3 protein is CASSQEGRGITEAFF. The CDR3 DNA reads TGCGCCAGCAGCCAAGAGGGCAGGGGGATTACTGAAGCTTTCTTT.